This entry is about one T cell receptor (beta chain). Antigen specificity is unknown. An end of the junction differs from the germline gene, which may be a read error. This entry belongs to a study of tumor-infiltrating lymphocytes in primary liver carcinoma. Findings and caveats of the study: Significantly greater top-250-clone fractions characterized tumors relative to blood (p = 0.039). There were only about 8-25% of top clones found in all five tumor regions.

TCR beta cDNA was reverse-transcribed from roughly 520 ng of total RNA. The reaction used a constant-region primer and ProtoScript II reverse transcriptase. What produced the TCR beta libraries was three nested multiplex PCR rounds using slightly modified ARM-PCR. TCRdb processed the multiplex PCR reads anew with MiXCR; each CDR3 protein has one entry. The table shows 110,000 or so distinct CDR3 sequences, with around 84% occurring only once. Total RNA and DNA came together from 20-30 mg of bulk tissue without cell sorting. Every patient in the cohort had a primary liver carcinoma. That carcinoma was treated by surgical resection. In every tumor sample, viable tumor cells made up over 90%. This TCR was sampled from a man aged 35-49 years with primary liver carcinoma and hepatitis B virus infection. The sample comprised liver tumor tissue from sampling region 3. Subset described: tumor region T3, left-lateral pole.

Written as DNA, the CDR3 is TGTGCCAACAACCGAGCTGGGAAACAGAACACCGGGGAGCTGTTGTTT. Its translation is CANNRAGKQNTGELLF. V usage is TRBV11-2 and J usage is TRBJ2-2; D is perhaps TRBD2 (5 bases). Germline-derived CDR1 and CDR2 are SGHAT and FQNNGV. The CDR3 length is 16 residues.